This T cell receptor (beta chain) was found in a study of shared clonotypes between healthy human individuals. Each sorted subset replicate got 200 ng genomic DNA, 25,000 to 35,000 genomes. The method was immunoSEQ multiplex PCR; TCRdb's version includes in-frame clones alone and lacks a portion of them. The data show some 1.4 million clones, with over 95% seen just once and roughly 1.2% held by the top ten. With 5 bases clipped from V and 6 bases from J, the junction kept 7 bases outside the gene matches. The CDR3 loop spans 13 amino acids. Germline lookup yields CDR1 SGHRS and CDR2 YFSETQ. The sample was naive CD4+ T cells sorted from blood. Documented subset: CD45RA+ positively selected. The origin of this receptor is a man under 40 in good health. This chain links TRBV5-1 with TRBJ1-2; 7 bases agree with TRBD1. This chain's CDR3 is CASRPDRDHGYTF. The CDR3 bases are TGCGCCAGCAGACCTGACAGGGATCATGGCTACACCTTC. Using reference TRBV5-1 and TRBJ1-2 for the parts outside the CDR3, the full variable domain is KAGVTQTPRYLIKTRGQQVTLSCSPISGHRSVSWYQQTPGQGLQFLFEYFSETQRNKGNFPGRFSGRQFSNSRSEMNVSTLELGDSALYLCASRPDRDHGYTFGSGTRLTVV.